These T cell receptor beta chains were read from a single sample in a study of neurological immune-mediated disorders. TCRdb reprocessed the 5' RACE reads via MiXCR and lists one record per CDR3 protein. The data show around 30,000 distinct CDR3 sequences, approximately 16% seen once. The sample consisted of CD4+ T cells from blood. The receptors derive from a female donor with HTLV-1-associated myelopathy (HAM/TSP). Both conserved end residues are part of each CDR3. A D gene is named only where the DNA matches it firmly. Not every row has a clone size; where given, it reads once, few, many or a size class.

v_call d_call clone_size cdr3_aa
TRBV4-1 TRBD1 many CASSQSRGLDGTDTQYF
TRBV28 TRBD1 - CASSSNRTGTETQYF
TRBV29-1 - many CSVGEDTEAFF
TRBV6-5 - many CASKGPGIDTQYF
TRBV20-1 - - CSARVADNEQFF
TRBV20-1 - many CSAPVEGRDGELFF
TRBV20-1 - many CSAKRWNSYAQYF
TRBV5-1 - many CASSLEQVDTEAFF
TRBV10-3 - many CAIRPTSSRYTDTQYF
TRBV6-6 - many CASSPRRGGGADTQYF
TRBV5-6 - many CASSLWGRTETSPLHF
TRBV28 - medium-sized CASSTLGGIGNIQYF
TRBV6-5 TRBD2 - CASSYNSGGSTETQYF
TRBV7-2 - many CASSFSTGNQETQYF
TRBV7-2 - many CASSQDSDTQYF
TRBV4-3 - many CASALRRGDTEAFF
TRBV9 - many CASSPTSSDNGYTF
TRBV5-5 - many CASSLTSSAYEQYF
TRBV20-1 TRBD1 many CSAGAGTGLAGANVLTF
TRBV27 TRBD1 many CARGVGNWDRRGDSNQPQHF
TRBV20-1 - many CSARKAKTVNTEAFF
TRBV7-2 - many CASSLRAFSSEQYF
TRBV7-9 - - CASRLQGGSLNEQFF
TRBV10-3 - many CAIRPEGSEKLFF
TRBV30 - many CAWTQPGVGEQYF
TRBV20-1 - many CSAILRTEDIQYF
TRBV29-1 TRBD1 - CSVWTGGEQFF
TRBV20-1 - many CSAKGDSYNEQFF
TRBV18 - many CASSPLRDNEQFF
TRBV12-3/TRBV12-4 - many CASSPGPGAGELFF
TRBV9 - many CASGRQFNEQYF
TRBV15 TRBD2 once CATSIDRASGGLNEQFF
TRBV7-3 - many CASSPQGNTGELFF
TRBV20-1 - many CSAPGESMYEQYF
TRBV7-6 TRBD1 - CASSLGSGTGVEQYF
TRBV7-2 - many CASSLEYTGELFF